This TCR beta chain derives from a study of beta chain features in type 1 diabetes. Whole-study findings and limits: In comparison with healthy donors, patients had naive, central memory and Treg TCRB repertoires that appeared more similar. Moderately but significantly shorter TCRB CDR3s were found in Type 1 diabetes patients in all four CD4+ subsets.

The sequenced template was cDNA made from the entire isolated RNA. Reads from naive, central memory and regulatory T cell samples averaged approximately 3.4 million. Repertoires were generated with immunoSEQ multiplex PCR, while TCRdb's copy carries only in-frame clones and drops some. The table shows 250,000 to 300,000 clones, with 13% to 15% occurring only once. A few counts support this clone. Its specificity is unknown. Trimming left V 2 bases short and J 8 bases short, with 13 bases between. CDR1 and CDR2 from the germline V gene are GTSNPN and SVGIG (reference sequence). This CDR3 comprises 12 residues. CD45RO/CCR7/CD25/CD127/CD95/CD27 separated CD4+ naive, central memory, regulatory and stem cell-like memory cells by sorting.

Material for sequencing was naive CD4+ T cells from blood. The sequence derives from a man between 25 and 39 years old with type 1 diabetes. V usage is TRBV30 and J usage is TRBJ2-7; D is unresolved. In DNA, the CDR3 is TGTGCCTGGAGTTTATCCCGACTGCAGCAGTACTTC. It encodes CAWSLSRLQQYF. The full variable domain, completed using reference TRBV30 and TRBJ2-7, is SQTIHQWPATLVQPVGSPLSLECTVEGTSNPNLYWYRQAAGRGLQLLFYSVGIGQISSEVPQNLSASRPQDRQFILSSKKLLLSDSGFYLCAWSLSRLQQYFGPGTRLTVT.